These T cell receptor beta chains were read from a single sample in a study of vaccination effects on CD4 cells after COVID-19. Which antigens these TCRs recognize remains unknown. The repertoire was sequenced with immunoSEQ multiplex PCR; TCRdb's copy has only in-frame clones and lacks some. Among approximately 23,000 clones listed, approximately 71% were seen once. The input for sequencing was CD4+ T cells from PBMCs cultured with HCoV-OC43 spike peptides, taken before COVID-19 vaccination. Every receptor here comes from a human donor who received a COVID-19 vaccine. The CDR3 runs from the conserved cysteine through the conserved F or W. The D gene is left open where the match is weak. Expanded clones are given a class, and other clones once, few, many or no size at all.

J gene: TRBJ2-6; clone size: NA; V gene: TRBV19; D gene: NA; CDR3 length: 16; CDR3 protein: CASTSRLRAGANVLTF; CDR3 DNA: TGTGCCAGTACCTCCCGGCTTAGGGCTGGGGCCAACGTCCTGACTTTC
J gene: TRBJ2-1; clone size: few; V gene: TRBV7-9; D gene: NA; CDR3 length: 15; CDR3 protein: CASSLRDGSYNEQFF; CDR3 DNA: TGTGCCAGCAGCCTCCGGGACGGCTCCTACAATGAGCAGTTCTTC
J gene: TRBJ2-2; clone size: few; V gene: TRBV12-3/TRBV12-4; D gene: NA; CDR3 length: 13; CDR3 protein: CASTPSGVGELFF; CDR3 DNA: TGTGCCAGCACCCCTTCCGGGGTCGGGGAGCTGTTTTTT
J gene: TRBJ1-3; clone size: NA; V gene: TRBV19; D gene: TRBD1; CDR3 length: 14; CDR3 protein: CASRRDRGVYTIYF; CDR3 DNA: TGTGCCAGCCGCCGGGACAGGGGAGTGTACACCATATATTTT
J gene: TRBJ2-7; clone size: NA; V gene: TRBV6-5; D gene: NA; CDR3 length: 16; CDR3 protein: CASSYGLAGIRDEQYF; CDR3 DNA: TGTGCCAGCAGTTACGGTCTGGCAGGGATACGTGACGAGCAGTACTTC
J gene: TRBJ1-5; clone size: NA; V gene: TRBV2; D gene: NA; CDR3 length: 12; CDR3 protein: CASGPDIGPQHF; CDR3 DNA: TGTGCCAGCGGGCCAGACATAGGGCCCCAGCATTTT
J gene: TRBJ1-1; clone size: NA; V gene: TRBV6-2/TRBV6-3; D gene: NA; CDR3 length: 16; CDR3 protein: CASSYPRHGVNTEAFF; CDR3 DNA: TGTGCCAGCAGTTACCCAAGACATGGGGTGAACACTGAAGCTTTCTTT
J gene: TRBJ1-5; clone size: few; V gene: TRBV16; D gene: TRBD1; CDR3 length: 14; CDR3 protein: CASSQSGGGQPQHF; CDR3 DNA: TGTGCCAGCAGCCAATCAGGGGGCGGGCAGCCCCAGCATTTT
J gene: TRBJ2-1; clone size: NA; V gene: TRBV18; D gene: TRBD2; CDR3 length: 17; CDR3 protein: CASSPPGLAGSRNEQFF; CDR3 DNA: TGTGCCAGCTCACCACCGGGACTAGCGGGAAGTAGGAATGAGCAGTTCTTC
J gene: TRBJ1-5; clone size: few; V gene: TRBV4-1; D gene: NA; CDR3 length: 15; CDR3 protein: CASSLSRGPNQPQHF; CDR3 DNA: TGCGCCAGCAGCCTATCCCGAGGGCCGAATCAGCCCCAGCATTTT
J gene: TRBJ2-1; clone size: NA; V gene: TRBV6-2/TRBV6-3; D gene: TRBD2; CDR3 length: 15; CDR3 protein: CASSRTSGSPHEQFF; CDR3 DNA: TGTGCCAGCAGTAGGACTAGCGGGAGCCCCCATGAGCAGTTCTTC
J gene: TRBJ1-2; clone size: once; V gene: TRBV5-4; D gene: NA; CDR3 length: 14; CDR3 protein: CASSPDRKGFGYTF; CDR3 DNA: TGTGCCAGCAGCCCCGACAGGAAGGGGTTTGGCTACACCTTC
J gene: TRBJ2-7; clone size: NA; V gene: TRBV6-5; D gene: TRBD2; CDR3 length: 16; CDR3 protein: CASSYSTSGNSYEQYF; CDR3 DNA: TGTGCCAGCAGTTACTCTACTAGCGGGAATTCCTACGAGCAGTACTTC
J gene: TRBJ1-6; clone size: once; V gene: TRBV2; D gene: TRBD1; CDR3 length: 13; CDR3 protein: CARGQGLYSPLHF; CDR3 DNA: TGTGCCAGAGGACAGGGTCTTTATTCACCCCTCCACTTT
J gene: TRBJ1-4; clone size: NA; V gene: TRBV3-1/TRBV3-2; D gene: TRBD1; CDR3 length: 14; CDR3 protein: CASSRRDRGEKLFF; CDR3 DNA: TGTGCCAGCAGCCGGCGGGACAGAGGAGAAAAACTGTTTTTT
J gene: TRBJ1-2; clone size: NA; V gene: TRBV13; D gene: NA; CDR3 length: 15; CDR3 protein: CASSLGPGRNYGYTF; CDR3 DNA: TGTGCCAGCAGCTTAGGCCCGGGCAGAAACTATGGCTACACCTTC
J gene: TRBJ2-3; clone size: NA; V gene: TRBV6-5; D gene: TRBD2; CDR3 length: 15; CDR3 protein: CASTLQLAGTDTQYF; CDR3 DNA: TGTGCCAGCACCCTCCAACTAGCGGGAACAGATACGCAGTATTTT
J gene: TRBJ2-7; clone size: NA; V gene: TRBV12-5; D gene: TRBD2; CDR3 length: 17; CDR3 protein: CASGIRGLAGGPYEQYF; CDR3 DNA: TGTGCTAGTGGTATTCGCGGACTAGCGGGGGGGCCATACGAGCAGTACTTC
J gene: TRBJ1-2; clone size: NA; V gene: TRBV6-5; D gene: NA; CDR3 length: 14; CDR3 protein: CASSYRVAHYGYTF; CDR3 DNA: TGTGCCAGCAGTTATAGGGTGGCACACTATGGCTACACCTTC
J gene: TRBJ2-7; clone size: NA; V gene: TRBV7-9; D gene: NA; CDR3 length: 14; CDR3 protein: CASSLGGISYEQYF; CDR3 DNA: TGTGCCAGCAGCTTAGGAGGAATCTCCTACGAGCAGTACTTC
J gene: TRBJ1-2; clone size: NA; V gene: TRBV5-1; D gene: TRBD1; CDR3 length: 15; CDR3 protein: CASSWGTGQGSGYTF; CDR3 DNA: TGCGCCAGCAGCTGGGGCACCGGACAGGGGTCTGGCTACACCTTC
J gene: TRBJ2-3; clone size: NA; V gene: TRBV10-1; D gene: TRBD2; CDR3 length: 13; CDR3 protein: CASSVAGGNTQYF; CDR3 DNA: TGCGCCAGCAGTGTAGCGGGGGGGAATACGCAGTATTTT